One sample yielded the 9 T cell receptor beta chains listed below, sequenced in a study of T cell responses to AZD1222 COVID-19 vaccine. TCRdb keeps only in-frame clones here, not all; method: immunoSEQ multiplex PCR. The profile shows over 100,000 clones, 94% of them singletons. Sample: peripheral blood, taken on day 0 of AZD1222 vaccination. The receptor source for this set is an adult in good health.

The V and J genes are TRBV6-1 and TRBJ1-5; 11 bases line up with TRBD1. J gave up 9 bases and V 0 bases, and 7 bases lay outside the gene matches. Germline V gene sequence: CDR1 MNHNS, CDR2 SASEGT. The CDR3 has 16 amino acids. As DNA, the CDR3 is TGTGCCAGCAGTGAAGCCGGGGACAGGGGGTATTCGCCCCAGCATTTT. Translation: CASSEAGDRGYSPQHF.

This sequence joins TRBV28 and TRBJ1-4; a weak D match, TRBD1 (6 bases). The CDR3 runs 15 residues. CDR1 is MDHEN and CDR2 is SYDVKM in the germline V gene. V lost 4 bases, J lost 7 bases, and 16 bases lay in between. The CDR3: CASSSSQGVSEKLFF. The CDR3 DNA reads as TGTGCCAGCAGTTCGTCACAGGGAGTAAGTGAAAAACTGTTTTTT.

The J gene is TRBJ2-2, the V gene TRBV7-7; the D gene is possibly TRBD1 (6 bases). This CDR3 is 13 amino acids long. Germline V CDR1 and CDR2: SSHAT, FNYEAQ (reference sequence). Trimming cost V 5 bases and J 7 bases, with 11 bases left between them. For the CDR3, the DNA is TGTGCCAGCAGCCGCACAGGGCACGGGGAGCTGTTTTTT. Translated, it gives CASSRTGHGELFF.

The rearrangement uses TRBV30 and TRBJ1-3; D gene uncertain. This CDR3 contains 12 residues. CDR1 and CDR2 from the germline V gene are GTSNPN and SVGIG (reference sequence). Between the trimmed V and J ends, which lost 0 bases and 8 bases, there was a span of 8 bases. CDR3 bases: TGTGCCTGGAGTGTTTCGGGATACACCATATATTTT. Encoded protein: CAWSVSGYTIYF.

This clone was detected once. V usage is TRBV4-1 and J usage is TRBJ1-1; TRBD1 agrees at 8 bases. This CDR3 spans 18 amino acids. Germline trimming cut 2 bases from V and 0 bases from J; bases unmatched to any gene: 11. Looked up from germline, CDR1 is MGHRA and CDR2 is YSYEKL. The chain's CDR3 is CASSQYGGQGAVNTEAFF. CDR3 nucleotides: TGCGCCAGCAGCCAATACGGTGGGCAGGGGGCGGTGAACACTGAAGCTTTCTTT.

Written as DNA, the CDR3 is TGTGCCAGCAGCTCTCGGGATCCCTGGCCCAAAAACATTCAGTACTTC. This gives the protein CASSSRDPWPKNIQYF. This chain connects TRBV21-1 to TRBJ2-4; the table names TRBD2, a call not compared with the DNA. TRBV21-1 is noted as a pseudogene. CDR3 length: 16 amino acids.

This chain links TRBV12-1 with TRBJ2-6. TRBV12-1 is a pseudogene segment. The CDR3 loop spans 11 amino acids. CDR3 sequence (DNA): TGTGCCAGCAGTGGGGGGCACGTCCTGACTTTC. Residues: CASSGGHVLTF.

The V gene is TRBV5-1, the J gene TRBJ1-2; D perhaps matches TRBD1 (6 bases). The CDR3 is 13 amino acids. In germline, CDR1 is SGHRS, CDR2 YFSETQ. Deletions cut 4 bases from V and 8 bases from J, with 15 bases between. DNA for the CDR3: TGCGCCAGCAGCCCCCGTGGAGGGGGGGGCTACACCTTC. This codes for CASSPRGGGGYTF.

This chain uses TRBV2 with TRBJ2-1; D is unresolved. V dropped 5 bases and J dropped 5 bases, with 16 bases sitting between them. There are 15 residues in the CDR3. Germline CDR1 reads SNHLY; CDR2 reads FYNNEI. The CDR3 reads CASSYERTRHNEQFF. The DNA for the CDR3 is TGTGCCAGCAGTTATGAACGGACCCGTCACAATGAGCAGTTCTTC. Using reference TRBV2 and TRBJ2-1 for the parts outside the CDR3, the full variable domain is EPEVTQTPSHQVTQMGQEVILRCVPISNHLYFYWYRQILGQKVEFLVSFYNNEISEKSEIFDDQFSVERPDGSNFTLKIRSTKLEDSAMYFCASSYERTRHNEQFFGPGTRLTVL.